These T cell receptor beta chains were read from a single sample in a study of shared clonotypes between healthy human individuals. Sequencing was performed with immunoSEQ multiplex PCR; in TCRdb, only in-frame clones are kept and a portion is missing. The data show hundreds of thousands of clones, with around 72% seen just once and around 1.8% held by the top ten. Sequenced input: memory CD4+ T cells sorted from blood. All receptors derive from a woman aged 25 to 45 in good health. The CDR3 runs from the conserved cysteine through the conserved F or W. The D gene is left open where the match is weak. Rows may omit the clone size; those that give it use once, few, many or a size class.

TRBJ2-5	TRBV19	TRBD2	once	TGTGCCAGTAGTATCGGGGGGTTACTCCAAGAGACCCAGTACTTC	CASSIGGLLQETQYF
TRBJ1-2	TRBV4-1	TRBD1	-	TGCGCCAGCAGCCAGGGGGACAGACCTAACTATGGCTACACCTTC	CASSQGDRPNYGYTF
TRBJ2-1	TRBV12-5	-	-	TGTGCTAGTGGTTTCGACAATGAGCAGTTCTTC	CASGFDNEQFF
TRBJ1-3	TRBV27	-	-	TGTGCCAGCAGTCCCCTCTCGGGCAGGGCTGGAAACACCATATATTTT	CASSPLSGRAGNTIYF
TRBJ2-7	TRBV5-1	TRBD2	-	TGCGCCAGCAGCTTTGGGACTAGCGGCTACGAGCAGTACTTC	CASSFGTSGYEQYF
TRBJ2-1	TRBV7-7	TRBD1	few	TGTGCCAGCAGCTTAGAAGGGGGCAGGCAGTTCTTC	CASSLEGGRQFF
TRBJ1-5	TRBV18	TRBD1	-	TGTGCCAGCTCACGAGACAGGGGTACTTCTCAGCCCCAGCATTTT	CASSRDRGTSQPQHF
TRBJ1-5	TRBV4-1	-	few	TGCGCCAGCAGCCAAATGTTTGGGACAAATGGGCATCAGCCCCAGCATTTT	CASSQMFGTNGHQPQHF
TRBJ2-1	TRBV11-3	TRBD2	-	TGTGCCAGCAGCACGCGGACTAGCGGTTACAATGAGCAGTTCTTC	CASSTRTSGYNEQFF
TRBJ1-1	TRBV28	TRBD1	-	TGTGCCAGCAGTTTATCAGGACAGGGGGCGTTCGCTGAAGCTTTCTTT	CASSLSGQGAFAEAFF
TRBJ2-1	TRBV5-1	-	-	TGCGCCAGCAGTCCTAGTACGTCCTACAATGAGCAGTTCTTC	CASSPSTSYNEQFF
TRBJ1-2	TRBV7-9	-	few	TGTGCCAGCAGAGACCCGGCTATTTATGGCTACACCTTC	CASRDPAIYGYTF
TRBJ2-1	TRBV10-2	TRBD2	few	TGCGCCAGCAGTGCATTGCGGGAGGGAAGCAATGAGCAGTTCTTC	CASSALREGSNEQFF
TRBJ2-7	TRBV5-1	-	-	TGCGCCAGCAGCCCCAGTCCCGGGGGAGACTACGAGCAGTACTTC	CASSPSPGGDYEQYF
TRBJ1-3	TRBV6-1	TRBD1	-	TGTGCCAGCAGTGAAGTAGGGACAGCCTCTGGAAACACCATATATTTT	CASSEVGTASGNTIYF
TRBJ1-3	TRBV25-1	TRBD1	-	TGTGCCAGCAGTGAACAGGGGGCTAACACCATATATTTT	CASSEQGANTIYF
TRBJ1-1	TRBV19	TRBD1	-	TGTGCCAGTAGTCCGAGGGGGCGGAACACTGAAGCTTTCTTT	CASSPRGRNTEAFF
TRBJ2-1	TRBV12-5	-	-	TGTGCTAGTGGTCCGGGGGCGGGGGAGCAGTTCTTC	CASGPGAGEQFF
TRBJ2-3	TRBV19	TRBD2	few	TGTGCCAGTAGTACGCGGGGGAGCTCAGATACGCAGTATTTT	CASSTRGSSDTQYF
TRBJ1-2	TRBV28	-	once	TGTGCCAGCAGTTTGCTCTCGGGCGGCTACACCTTC	CASSLLSGGYTF
TRBJ1-2	TRBV5-4	-	many	TGTGCCAGCAGCAAACAGGAAAACTATGGCTACACCTTC	CASSKQENYGYTF
TRBJ2-7	TRBV6-6	-	-	TGTGCCAGCAGTCCCGAAGGGGTCGAGCAGTACTTC	CASSPEGVEQYF
TRBJ2-3	TRBV10-3	TRBD2	-	TGTGCCATCAGTGCAATGGCGGGAGGGCCTGTAGATACGCAGTATTTT	CAISAMAGGPVDTQYF
TRBJ2-1	TRBV2	-	-	TGTGCCAGCAGTGCGACAGACAATGAGCAGTTCTTC	CASSATDNEQFF
TRBJ1-5	TRBV4-1	-	-	TGCGCCAGCAGCCACCCCGTGGGCCGTCAGCCCCAGCATTTT	CASSHPVGRQPQHF
TRBJ2-2	TRBV19	-	few	TGTGCACCCCTGCTAGGGCTAGGAAACACCGGGGAGCTGTTTTTT	CAPLLGLGNTGELFF
TRBJ1-5	TRBV2	-	few	TGTGCCAGCAGGGGTTCAGGTCAGCCCCAGCATTTT	CASRGSGQPQHF
TRBJ1-5	TRBV6-6	-	-	TGTGCCAGCAGTTACTCGTCCCCACAGCACAATCAGCCCCAGCATTTT	CASSYSSPQHNQPQHF
TRBJ1-3	TRBV4-1	-	-	TGCGCCAGCAGCCAAGGTTGGGGACCGCTCGCTCTTAATCGTGTCGGAAACACCATATATTTT	CASSQGWGPLALNRVGNTIYF
TRBJ1-1	TRBV10-3	-	-	TGTGCCATCAAAGATGCAGGATTTCGGACTGAAGCTTTCTTT	CAIKDAGFRTEAFF
TRBJ1-5	TRBV9	TRBD1	many	TGTGCCAGCCGACCCCCGGACAGGTTGAATCAACAGCCCCAGCATTTT	CASRPPDRLNQQPQHF
TRBJ1-4	TRBV5-1	TRBD1	-	TGCGCCAGCAGCCTCGGGACAGTTGAAAAACTGTTTTTT	CASSLGTVEKLFF
TRBJ2-7	TRBV6-1	-	-	TGTGCCAGCAGTGAGCAGCCTTCGAGCTCCTACGAGCAGTACTTC	CASSEQPSSSYEQYF
TRBJ2-2	TRBV21-1	-	-	TGTGCCAGCATGGTTGGCACCGGGGAGCTGTTTTTT	CASMVGTGELFF
TRBJ2-5	TRBV9	TRBD2	-	TGTGCCAGCAGCCTCGGGACTAGCGGGCGGAGTAAAGAGACCCAGTACTTC	CASSLGTSGRSKETQYF
TRBJ1-5	TRBV10-1	-	-	TGCGCCAGCAGCTACAGCAATCAGCCCCAGCATTTT	CASSYSNQPQHF
TRBJ2-2	TRBV2	TRBD1	-	TGTGCCAGCAAGGGAGAGACAGGGGAAATCGGGGAGCTGTTTTTT	CASKGETGEIGELFF
TRBJ2-2	TRBV2	TRBD1	-	TGTGCCAGCAGTGGACAGGGGATTGTTGCAGGGGAGCTGTTTTTT	CASSGQGIVAGELFF
TRBJ1-1	TRBV28	-	-	TGTGCCAGCAGATCCAACGGCCGAAATGAAGCTTTCTTT	CASRSNGRNEAFF
TRBJ2-7	TRBV6-5	-	-	TGTGCCAGCAGCCCAGAGGGGGGTTCGGACGAGCAGTACTTC	CASSPEGGSDEQYF
TRBJ2-7	TRBV30	-	few	TGTGCCTGGATGAGCCCCGGACGGAGAAACTACGAGCAGTACTTC	CAWMSPGRRNYEQYF
TRBJ2-1	TRBV19	-	-	TGTGCCAGTAGTATAGATAGGACAGCGACAAACTACAATGAGCAGTTCTTC	CASSIDRTATNYNEQFF
TRBJ1-5	TRBV30	TRBD1	once	TGTGCCTGGAGTGTACAAAGGACAGGGCGGGTTCAGCCCCAGCATTTT	CAWSVQRTGRVQPQHF
TRBJ1-1	TRBV28	TRBD1	-	TGTGCCAGCATCCTTGACAGGGTCGACACTGAAGCTTTCTTT	CASILDRVDTEAFF
TRBJ2-3	TRBV4-1	TRBD1	-	TGCGCCAGCTCAACCGACAGGGCCGTTCAAGATACGCAGTATTTT	CASSTDRAVQDTQYF
TRBJ1-4	TRBV18	TRBD1	-	TGTGCCAGCTCACCCGACAGGGTTGGTACTAATGAAAAACTGTTTTTT	CASSPDRVGTNEKLFF
TRBJ1-2	TRBV6-1	TRBD1	-	TGTGCCAGCAGTGACCTACGGGACAGAGTCGATTTATATGGCTACACCTTC	CASSDLRDRVDLYGYTF
TRBJ2-1	TRBV5-6	-	-	TGTGCCAGCAGCGGGGGGTTCCCAAACTCCTACAATGAGCAGTTCTTC	CASSGGFPNSYNEQFF